This T cell receptor beta chain is drawn from a study of OX40 agonist ivuxolimab in advanced cancers. About the full investigation: Ivuxolimab, which targeted the costimulatory receptor OX40 (CD134), was an agonistic, fully human IgG2 monoclonal antibody. Intravenous ivuxolimab was administered to patients every 2 weeks at six dose levels: 0.01, 0.1, 0.3, 1.5, 3 and 10 mg/kg. Of the roughly 51 patients in dose escalation, some 20 had hepatocellular carcinoma, around 15 had melanoma, 9 had renal cell carcinoma and 9 had head and neck cancer. In the dose-escalation cohort, approximately 80% of patients were male, and the mean age was 60 years with a range of about 20 to 80. Prior anti-PD-1, anti-PD-L1 or anti-CTLA-4 therapy was permitted, and checkpoint inhibitors had been received by about two fifths of dose-escalation patients. Partial responses occurred in three dose-escalation patients: two with cutaneous melanoma and one with hepatocellular carcinoma. Peripheral TCRbeta sequencing aimed to test whether ivuxolimab altered TCR sequence diversity and caused clonal T-cell expansion. The monotherapy dose-escalation portion (N of about 47 patients) of the phase I ivuxolimab trial is reported in the paper.

To sequence the TCRbeta CDR3 region, genomic DNA was isolated from the sorted cells. The immunoSEQ Assay was used for sequencing of TCRbeta CDR3 regions. TCRdb took this table from immuneACCESS and kept in-frame rearrangements with V and J called. Such tables lack part of the clones; where checked against another copy, unresolved V genes explain under half of the gap, and the rest is unexplained. For this sample the table gives more than 45,000 clones, of which around 87% were detected only once. The ten top clones hold about 11% of the sample. The trial excluded patients who had a history of autoimmune disease or who were on systemic immunosuppression. In every dose cohort, peripheral blood was drawn for TCR sequencing at baseline, cycle 4 day 1, and cycle 7 day 1. The samples were drawn from a first-in-human, open-label, multicenter phase I dose-escalation trial of ivuxolimab. The trial enrolled adults with locally advanced or metastatic head and neck squamous cell, hepatocellular, melanoma or renal cell carcinoma. Before TCR sequencing, CD4+ and CD8+ T cells were separately sorted from peripheral blood.

In regard to this clone: Which antigen it targets is not known. Base qualities are missing; no much larger clone stands one base away.

Beyond this particular receptor, the publication reports: Partial responders in the 0.1-3.0 mg/kg groups had among the lowest normalized peripheral clonal expansion, especially among CD8+ T cells. Low levels of normalized T-cell clonal expansion were also seen in some patients who did not respond. The antigen specificity of the clonally expanded peripheral T cells was not determined. On average, CD8+ T cells showed more expanded clones than CD4+ T cells after ivuxolimab. At doses of 0.1 to 3.0 mg/kg, clonal expansion of both CD4+ and CD8+ blood T cells was observed from baseline to week 6.

This clonotype was obtained from an adult with an advanced solid tumor such as melanoma, head and neck, liver or kidney cancer. The sample in question was CD4+ or CD8+ T cells sorted from blood, obtained in a trial of the OX40 agonist ivuxolimab.

The CDR3 has the sequence CASSYAASGRQETQYF. The nucleotide sequence reads TGTGCCAGCAGTTACGCGGCTAGCGGGAGGCAAGAGACCCAGTACTTC. The rearrangement combines TRBV6-6 with TRBJ2-5; 11 of the junction bases match TRBD2. From the germline V gene (reference sequence), CDR1 is MNHNY and CDR2 is SVGAGI. The CDR3 runs 16 residues from the cysteine to the phenylalanine. Only CDR3 DNA remains: 48 bases, in frame from the first base. V is trimmed back by 2 bases and J by 2 bases, and the junction contains 4 bases that no gene match accounts for.